This entry is about one TCR beta chain. Its matching antigen is unknown. The data are from a study of brain T cells in children with intractable seizures. General study points: Viral specificity was inferred only from CDR3 similarity; HCMV serostatus was unknown. Clones missing pre-surgery may reflect undersampling of that blood sample.

This CDR3 contains 15 residues. J gave up 5 bases and V 3 bases, and 2 bases lay outside the gene matches. From germline, CDR1 is SGHNT and CDR2 YYREEE (reference sequence). The repertoire was sequenced with immunoSEQ multiplex PCR; TCRdb's copy has only in-frame clones and lacks some. The sample records roughly 80,000 clones, around 93% being singletons. The sequenced cases were selected for having the highest brain T cell transcript signatures. Patients received at least one anti-epileptic drug before surgery. The chain has TRBV5-4 and TRBJ2-3; TRBD2 agrees at 14 bases. This specimen was peripheral blood, taken at surgery. The clonotype originates from a boy younger than two with tuberous sclerosis and intractable seizures. CDR3 protein: CASSYGLAGGDTQYF. Written as DNA, the CDR3 is TGTGCCAGCAGCTACGGACTAGCGGGGGGAGATACGCAGTATTTT.